The sequence of this TCR beta chain was determined in a study of control samples from healthy donors and cancer patients. This table comes from immunoSEQ multiplex PCR, and its TCRdb copy is limited to in-frame clones, with some not included. The table includes 100,000 to 150,000 clones, roughly 95% detected once. The CDR3 contains 17 residues. Trimming left V 0 bases short and J 8 bases short, with 22 bases between. Germline V gene lookup returns CDR1 LGHNA and CDR2 YSLEER. The sequence was collected from a man aged 30-40 years in good health. The chain joins TRBV4-3 to TRBJ1-2; D possibly corresponds to TRBD1 (6 bases). The sequenced sample consisted of blood. In DNA, the CDR3 is TGCGCCAGCAGCCAAGATGTTACAGGGCGTTTAGGTCGGGGCTACACCTTC. Translated: CASSQDVTGRLGRGYTF.